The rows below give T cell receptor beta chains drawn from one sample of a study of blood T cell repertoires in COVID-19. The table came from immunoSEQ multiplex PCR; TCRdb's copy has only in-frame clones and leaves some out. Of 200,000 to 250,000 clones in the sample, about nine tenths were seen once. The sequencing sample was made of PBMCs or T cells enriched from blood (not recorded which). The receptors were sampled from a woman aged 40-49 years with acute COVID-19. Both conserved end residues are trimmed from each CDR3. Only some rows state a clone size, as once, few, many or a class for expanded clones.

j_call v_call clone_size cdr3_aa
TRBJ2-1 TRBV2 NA ASSESWGDREF
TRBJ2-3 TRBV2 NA ASSGPGWDTQY
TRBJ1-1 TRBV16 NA ASSGDRGTEAF
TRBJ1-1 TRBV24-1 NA ATSGAMDTEAF
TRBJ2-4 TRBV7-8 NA ASSLRTGIETQY
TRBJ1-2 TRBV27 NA ASSKQGRNGYT
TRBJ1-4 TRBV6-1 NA ASSERWAPNEKLF
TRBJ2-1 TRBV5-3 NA ARSFLSTPGQF
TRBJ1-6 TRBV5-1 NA ASSPGTGGLSYNSPLH
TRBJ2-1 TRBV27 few ASSFGPISGHEQF
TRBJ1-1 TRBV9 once ASSVPGVTEAF
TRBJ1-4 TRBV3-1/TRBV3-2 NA ASSQDRGRHRGRAKLF
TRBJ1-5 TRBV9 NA ASSVGRNQPQH
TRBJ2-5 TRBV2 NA ASSGLAGGPGETQY